This section outlines one T cell receptor beta chain sequence together with its context. TCRdb's copy holds only in-frame clones and misses some; the assay was immunoSEQ multiplex PCR. Among 300,000 to 400,000 clones listed, roughly 87% were seen once. These data belong to a study of blood T cell repertoires in COVID-19. The CDR3 is 15 amino acids. Per the germline V gene, CDR1 is KGHDR and CDR2 is SFDVKD. J lost 2 bases, V lost 4 bases, and 6 bases had no gene match. Sequences were obtained from PBMCs or T cells enriched from blood (not recorded which). The gene calls are TRBV24-1 and TRBJ2-7, with TRBD1 matching 8 bases. The receptor was isolated from a woman in her twenties or thirties who had recovered from COVID-19. Written as DNA, the CDR3 is TGTGCCACCAGTGAGGGACAGGCGAAAACCTACGAGCAGTACTTC. Translated, it gives CATSEGQAKTYEQYF.